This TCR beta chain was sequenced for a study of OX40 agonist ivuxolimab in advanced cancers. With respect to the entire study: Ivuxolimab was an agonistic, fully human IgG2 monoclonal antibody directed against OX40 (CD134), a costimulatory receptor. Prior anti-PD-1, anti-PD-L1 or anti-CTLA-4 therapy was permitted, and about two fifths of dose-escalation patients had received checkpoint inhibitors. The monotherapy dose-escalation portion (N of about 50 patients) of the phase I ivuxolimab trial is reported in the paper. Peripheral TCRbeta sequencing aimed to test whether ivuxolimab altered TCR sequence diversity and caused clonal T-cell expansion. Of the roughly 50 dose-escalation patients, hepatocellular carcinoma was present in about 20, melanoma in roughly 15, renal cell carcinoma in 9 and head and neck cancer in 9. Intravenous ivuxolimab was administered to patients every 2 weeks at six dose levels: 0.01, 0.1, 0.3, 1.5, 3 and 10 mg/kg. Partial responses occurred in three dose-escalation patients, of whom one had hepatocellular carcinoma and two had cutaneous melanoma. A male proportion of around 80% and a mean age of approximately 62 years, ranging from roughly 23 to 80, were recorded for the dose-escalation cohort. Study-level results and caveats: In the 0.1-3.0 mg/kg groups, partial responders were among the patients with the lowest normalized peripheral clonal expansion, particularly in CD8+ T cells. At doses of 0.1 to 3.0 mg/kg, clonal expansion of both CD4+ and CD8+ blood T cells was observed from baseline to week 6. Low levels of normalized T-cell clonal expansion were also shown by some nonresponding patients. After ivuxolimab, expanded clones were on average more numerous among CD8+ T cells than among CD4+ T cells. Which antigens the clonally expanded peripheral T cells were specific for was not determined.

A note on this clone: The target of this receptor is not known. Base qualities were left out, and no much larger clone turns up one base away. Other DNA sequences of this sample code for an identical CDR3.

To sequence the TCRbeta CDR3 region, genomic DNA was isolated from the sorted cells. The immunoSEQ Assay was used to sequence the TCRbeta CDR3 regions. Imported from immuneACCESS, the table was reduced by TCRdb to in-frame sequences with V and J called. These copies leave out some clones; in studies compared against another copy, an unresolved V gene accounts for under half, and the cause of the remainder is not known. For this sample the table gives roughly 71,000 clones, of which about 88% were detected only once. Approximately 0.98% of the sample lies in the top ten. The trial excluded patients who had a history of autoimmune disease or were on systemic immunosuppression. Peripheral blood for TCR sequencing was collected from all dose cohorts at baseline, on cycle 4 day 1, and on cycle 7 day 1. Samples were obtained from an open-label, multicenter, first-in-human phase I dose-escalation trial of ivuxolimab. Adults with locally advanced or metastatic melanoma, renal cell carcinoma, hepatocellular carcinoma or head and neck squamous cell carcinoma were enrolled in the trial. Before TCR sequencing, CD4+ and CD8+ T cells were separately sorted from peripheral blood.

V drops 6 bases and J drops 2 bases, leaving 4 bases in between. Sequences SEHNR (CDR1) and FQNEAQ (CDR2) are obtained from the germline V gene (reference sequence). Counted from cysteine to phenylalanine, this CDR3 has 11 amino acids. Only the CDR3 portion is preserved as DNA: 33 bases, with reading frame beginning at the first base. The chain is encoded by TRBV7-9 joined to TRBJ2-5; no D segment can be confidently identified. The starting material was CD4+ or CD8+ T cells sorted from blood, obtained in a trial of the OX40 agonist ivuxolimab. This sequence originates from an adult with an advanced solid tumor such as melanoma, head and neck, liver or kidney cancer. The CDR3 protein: CASSLQETQYF. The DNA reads TGTGCCAGCAGTCTTCAAGAGACCCAGTACTTC.